These T cell receptor beta chains were read from a single sample in a study of OX40 agonist ivuxolimab in advanced cancers. TCRdb keeps only in-frame clones here, not all; method: immunoSEQ multiplex PCR. This table has approximately 58,000 clones, 86% appearing once. This specimen was CD4+ or CD8+ T cells sorted from blood, taken in a trial of the OX40 agonist ivuxolimab. The source of these receptors is an adult with an advanced solid tumor such as melanoma, head and neck, liver or kidney cancer. Both conserved end residues are part of each CDR3. The D gene is left open where the match is weak. The size of a clone is reported for some rows only, either as once, few or many, or as a class for expanded clones.

clone size: -; CDR3 length: 13; D gene: -; J gene: TRBJ1-3; V gene: TRBV2; CDR3 DNA: TGTGCCAGCACTACGTTCCCTGGAAACACCATATATTTT; CDR3 protein: CASTTFPGNTIYF
clone size: -; CDR3 length: 15; D gene: -; J gene: TRBJ1-5; V gene: TRBV7-9; CDR3 DNA: TGTGCCAGCAGCTTACAGGGGCTCGACAATCAGCCCCAGCATTTT; CDR3 protein: CASSLQGLDNQPQHF
clone size: -; CDR3 length: 14; D gene: -; J gene: TRBJ2-7; V gene: TRBV28; CDR3 DNA: TGTGCCACCCAGTTGGGGGGTAGTGTTTACGAGCAGTACTTC; CDR3 protein: CATQLGGSVYEQYF
clone size: -; CDR3 length: 14; D gene: -; J gene: TRBJ2-7; V gene: TRBV5-1; CDR3 DNA: TGCGCCAGCAGCTTGTTAGGGGAAGGGTACGAGCAGTACTTC; CDR3 protein: CASSLLGEGYEQYF
clone size: -; CDR3 length: 13; D gene: -; J gene: TRBJ1-4; V gene: TRBV4-1; CDR3 DNA: TGCGCCAGCAGCCAGGGGGTGTGGGAAAAACTGTTTTTT; CDR3 protein: CASSQGVWEKLFF
clone size: -; CDR3 length: 15; D gene: -; J gene: TRBJ2-1; V gene: TRBV29-1; CDR3 DNA: TGCAGCGTTGGTTTTCTAGGGCTAACTTACAATGAGCAGTTCTTC; CDR3 protein: CSVGFLGLTYNEQFF
clone size: -; CDR3 length: 15; D gene: TRBD1; J gene: TRBJ2-2; V gene: TRBV5-1; CDR3 DNA: TGCGCCAGCAGCCCCCTACAGGGGGGCACCGGGGAGCTGTTTTTT; CDR3 protein: CASSPLQGGTGELFF
clone size: -; CDR3 length: 16; D gene: -; J gene: TRBJ1-1; V gene: TRBV5-1; CDR3 DNA: TGCGCCAGCAGGTTGGGCAGGGGTGGATCGAGCACTGAAGCTTTCTTT; CDR3 protein: CASRLGRGGSSTEAFF
clone size: -; CDR3 length: 15; D gene: -; J gene: TRBJ1-1; V gene: TRBV2; CDR3 DNA: TGTGCCAGCAGCCCGTTGACAGTCGGGGTCACTGAAGCTTTCTTT; CDR3 protein: CASSPLTVGVTEAFF
clone size: -; CDR3 length: 14; D gene: -; J gene: TRBJ2-7; V gene: TRBV28; CDR3 DNA: TGTGCCAGCAGGGAGGAGGGTAAATCTTACGAGCAGTACTTC; CDR3 protein: CASREEGKSYEQYF
clone size: -; CDR3 length: 19; D gene: TRBD1; J gene: TRBJ1-5; V gene: TRBV4-2; CDR3 DNA: TGTGCCAGCAGCCAAGATGGTTGGTCCGAGAGAGGGGGCGATCAGCCCCAGCATTTT; CDR3 protein: CASSQDGWSERGGDQPQHF
clone size: -; CDR3 length: 14; D gene: -; J gene: TRBJ1-5; V gene: TRBV6-1; CDR3 DNA: TGTGCCAGCAGTGAAGGGGTAGTGAATCAGCCCCAGCATTTT; CDR3 protein: CASSEGVVNQPQHF
clone size: -; CDR3 length: 14; D gene: TRBD1; J gene: TRBJ2-5; V gene: TRBV19; CDR3 DNA: TGTGCCAGTACCCCGACAGGGTCTAGGGAGACCCAGTACTTC; CDR3 protein: CASTPTGSRETQYF
clone size: -; CDR3 length: 13; D gene: TRBD1; J gene: TRBJ2-4; V gene: TRBV30; CDR3 DNA: TGTGCCTGGATGGGGACAGGAAAAAACATTCAGTACTTC; CDR3 protein: CAWMGTGKNIQYF
clone size: -; CDR3 length: 19; D gene: -; J gene: TRBJ2-2; V gene: TRBV18; CDR3 DNA: TGTGCCAGCTCACCACCGTATAGGGACCGCCTATTAAACACCGGGGAGCTGTTTTTT; CDR3 protein: CASSPPYRDRLLNTGELFF
clone size: -; CDR3 length: 13; D gene: -; J gene: TRBJ1-1; V gene: TRBV2; CDR3 DNA: TGTGCCAGCAGTGGTTACGAAGGAGCTGAAGCTTTCTTT; CDR3 protein: CASSGYEGAEAFF
clone size: -; CDR3 length: 14; D gene: -; J gene: TRBJ2-7; V gene: TRBV12-2; CDR3 DNA: TGTGCAAGTCGTTTAGAGGGACAGGGGGCCGAGCAGTACTTC; CDR3 protein: CASRLEGQGAEQYF
clone size: once; CDR3 length: 13; D gene: -; J gene: TRBJ1-2; V gene: TRBV6-5; CDR3 DNA: TGTGCCAGCAGTTACTTGGGGGCAGCGGGCTACACCTTC; CDR3 protein: CASSYLGAAGYTF
clone size: -; CDR3 length: 16; D gene: -; J gene: TRBJ1-6; V gene: TRBV10-3; CDR3 DNA: TGTGCCATCAGTGAGTCTTATGGGGGGGATAATTCACCCCTCCACTTT; CDR3 protein: CAISESYGGDNSPLHF
clone size: few; CDR3 length: 13; D gene: TRBD1; J gene: TRBJ1-1; V gene: TRBV2; CDR3 DNA: TGTGCCAGCACCCGGGACAGTAACACTGAAGCTTTCTTT; CDR3 protein: CASTRDSNTEAFF
clone size: once; CDR3 length: 14; D gene: -; J gene: TRBJ1-4; V gene: TRBV6-1; CDR3 DNA: TGTGCCGCCCGTCAGGGTGCAACTAATGAAAAACTGTTTTTT; CDR3 protein: CAARQGATNEKLFF
clone size: -; CDR3 length: 14; D gene: -; J gene: TRBJ1-1; V gene: TRBV4-2; CDR3 DNA: TGTGCCAGCAGCCAAGATCGAACCGCCTCGGCAGCTTTCTTT; CDR3 protein: CASSQDRTASAAFF
clone size: -; CDR3 length: 13; D gene: -; J gene: TRBJ1-5; V gene: TRBV6-1; CDR3 DNA: TGTGCCAGCGTTCGGCTTCACAATCAGCCCCAGCATTTT; CDR3 protein: CASVRLHNQPQHF
clone size: -; CDR3 length: 15; D gene: TRBD2; J gene: TRBJ2-1; V gene: TRBV6-6; CDR3 DNA: TGTGCCAGCAAGACTAGCGGGGGCCGGTGGAATGAGCAGTTCTTC; CDR3 protein: CASKTSGGRWNEQFF
clone size: -; CDR3 length: 15; D gene: -; J gene: TRBJ1-2; V gene: TRBV5-6; CDR3 DNA: TGTGCCAGCACCGAGATACGACGGATTAACTATGGCTACACCTTC; CDR3 protein: CASTEIRRINYGYTF
clone size: -; CDR3 length: 19; D gene: TRBD2; J gene: TRBJ2-1; V gene: TRBV29-1; CDR3 DNA: TGCAGCGTTGAAGATTGGGGTAGCGGGGCTACCAGCTCCTACAATGAGCAGTTCTTC; CDR3 protein: CSVEDWGSGATSSYNEQFF
clone size: -; CDR3 length: 16; D gene: TRBD1; J gene: TRBJ2-2; V gene: TRBV10-2; CDR3 DNA: TGCGCCAGCAGTGAGTCGAGCGACAGGGATAACGGGGAGCTGTTTTTT; CDR3 protein: CASSESSDRDNGELFF
clone size: few; CDR3 length: 11; D gene: -; J gene: TRBJ1-1; V gene: TRBV30; CDR3 DNA: TGTGCCTGGAGGGAAAGCGGGGAAGCTTTCTTT; CDR3 protein: CAWRESGEAFF
clone size: -; CDR3 length: 15; D gene: TRBD2; J gene: TRBJ2-3; V gene: TRBV5-6; CDR3 DNA: TGTGCCAGCAGCGTGACTGGCGGGAGTGTAGATACGCAGTATTTT; CDR3 protein: CASSVTGGSVDTQYF
clone size: -; CDR3 length: 12; D gene: -; J gene: TRBJ2-5; V gene: TRBV11-2; CDR3 DNA: TGTGCCAGCAGTCTAGCCGGGGAGACCCAGTACTTC; CDR3 protein: CASSLAGETQYF
clone size: -; CDR3 length: 13; D gene: TRBD2; J gene: TRBJ2-3; V gene: TRBV19; CDR3 DNA: TGTGCCAGTAGACCGACTAGCCCAGATACGCAGTATTTT; CDR3 protein: CASRPTSPDTQYF
clone size: -; CDR3 length: 13; D gene: -; J gene: TRBJ1-2; V gene: TRBV28; CDR3 DNA: TGTGCCAGCAGTATTACCAAGTCCAGTGGCTACACCTTC; CDR3 protein: CASSITKSSGYTF
clone size: -; CDR3 length: 14; D gene: -; J gene: TRBJ1-3; V gene: TRBV27; CDR3 DNA: TGTGCCAGCAGTCCGGGGACACCTGGAAACACCATATATTTT; CDR3 protein: CASSPGTPGNTIYF
clone size: -; CDR3 length: 12; D gene: TRBD1; J gene: TRBJ1-1; V gene: TRBV19; CDR3 DNA: TGTGCCAGTAGTTCAAAGGACAGGGAAGCTTTCTTT; CDR3 protein: CASSSKDREAFF
clone size: -; CDR3 length: 15; D gene: TRBD1; J gene: TRBJ2-7; V gene: TRBV6-5; CDR3 DNA: TGTGCCAGCAGTTACTCGGCAGGGGGCTTAGGCGAGCAGTACTTC; CDR3 protein: CASSYSAGGLGEQYF
clone size: -; CDR3 length: 13; D gene: TRBD1; J gene: TRBJ1-2; V gene: TRBV27; CDR3 DNA: TGTGCCAGCAGTTTCACAGGGGCATATGGCTACACCTTC; CDR3 protein: CASSFTGAYGYTF
clone size: -; CDR3 length: 14; D gene: TRBD1; J gene: TRBJ1-2; V gene: TRBV5-1; CDR3 DNA: TGCGCCAGCAGCTCGACAGGGTCGGACTATGGCTACACCTTC; CDR3 protein: CASSSTGSDYGYTF
clone size: few; CDR3 length: 14; D gene: TRBD1; J gene: TRBJ1-6; V gene: TRBV30; CDR3 DNA: TGTGCCTGCTCGGGACAGGTGCAAAATTCACCCCTCCACTTT; CDR3 protein: CACSGQVQNSPLHF
clone size: -; CDR3 length: 15; D gene: -; J gene: TRBJ1-1; V gene: TRBV28; CDR3 DNA: TGTGCCAGCAGACTTGGGGCGGGGATGAACACTGAAGCTTTCTTT; CDR3 protein: CASRLGAGMNTEAFF
clone size: -; CDR3 length: 18; D gene: TRBD2; J gene: TRBJ2-3; V gene: TRBV11-1; CDR3 DNA: TGTGCCAGCAGCTTAATATCCAGGAGCGGGGGGACCACAGATACGCAGTATTTT; CDR3 protein: CASSLISRSGGTTDTQYF
clone size: -; CDR3 length: 17; D gene: TRBD2; J gene: TRBJ2-3; V gene: TRBV15; CDR3 DNA: TGTGCCACCAGCAGAGACCTTAATGGGCTAGCGGGAGCTAAGCAGTATTTT; CDR3 protein: CATSRDLNGLAGAKQYF
clone size: -; CDR3 length: 15; D gene: -; J gene: TRBJ2-7; V gene: TRBV6-1; CDR3 DNA: TGTGCCAGCACCTACACCGGGACGACTGACTACGAGCAGTACTTC; CDR3 protein: CASTYTGTTDYEQYF
clone size: -; CDR3 length: 16; D gene: TRBD1; J gene: TRBJ2-3; V gene: TRBV9; CDR3 DNA: TGTGCCAGCAGCGCGACCGCCGGGACAGGTGATTATACGCAGTATTTT; CDR3 protein: CASSATAGTGDYTQYF
clone size: -; CDR3 length: 14; D gene: -; J gene: TRBJ2-3; V gene: TRBV5-4; CDR3 DNA: TGTGCCAGCAGCCCTCCCGGGCCAGCAGATACGCAGTATTTT; CDR3 protein: CASSPPGPADTQYF
clone size: -; CDR3 length: 14; D gene: -; J gene: TRBJ2-1; V gene: TRBV7-9; CDR3 DNA: TGTGCCAGCAGTCCTTGGCAGGGTAGGGTTGAGCAGTTCTTC; CDR3 protein: CASSPWQGRVEQFF
clone size: -; CDR3 length: 15; D gene: -; J gene: TRBJ1-1; V gene: TRBV13; CDR3 DNA: TGTGCCAGCAGTTTAGCGAGGGGGAGTAACACTGAAGCTTTCTTT; CDR3 protein: CASSLARGSNTEAFF